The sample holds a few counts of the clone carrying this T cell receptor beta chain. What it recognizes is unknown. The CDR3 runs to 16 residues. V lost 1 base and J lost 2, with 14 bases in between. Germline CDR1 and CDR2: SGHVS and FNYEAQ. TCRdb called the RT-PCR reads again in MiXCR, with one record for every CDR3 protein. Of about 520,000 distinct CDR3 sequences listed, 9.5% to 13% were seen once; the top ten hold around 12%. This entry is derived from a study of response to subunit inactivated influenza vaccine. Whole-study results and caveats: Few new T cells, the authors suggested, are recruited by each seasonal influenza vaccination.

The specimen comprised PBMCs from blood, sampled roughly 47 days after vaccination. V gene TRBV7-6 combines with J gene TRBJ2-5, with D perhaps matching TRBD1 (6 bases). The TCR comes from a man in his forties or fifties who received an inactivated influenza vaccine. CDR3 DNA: TGTGCCAGCAGCTTAGAGGACAGCCGGCAACAAGAGACCCAGTACTTC. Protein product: CASSLEDSRQQETQYF.